Sequencing of this T cell receptor (beta chain) was carried out in a study of OX40 agonist ivuxolimab in advanced cancers. Regarding the study as a whole: No determination was made of the antigen specificity of the expanded peripheral T cells. Low normalized T-cell clonal expansion was also seen in some nonresponders. The study observed clonal expansion of CD4+ and CD8+ blood T cells by week 6 at 0.1 to 3.0 mg/kg.

Germline CDR1 MNHEY, CDR2 SVGAGI. The CDR3 contains 13 residues. Trimming pared 2 bases from V and 3 bases from J, leaving 8 bases between. Turning to this clone: Its antigen is undetermined.

Data came from immunoSEQ multiplex PCR; TCRdb stores just in-frame clones and leaves some out. Of some 74,000 clones in the sample, 88% were seen once. The receptor was isolated from an adult with an advanced solid tumor such as melanoma, head and neck, liver or kidney cancer. The chain joins TRBV6-5 to TRBJ2-7; D unclear. The sample was CD4+ or CD8+ T cells sorted from blood, taken in a trial of the OX40 agonist ivuxolimab. CDR3 nucleotides: TGTGCCAGCAGTTACCCCGGAGTCTACGAGCAGTACTTC. It specifies CASSYPGVYEQYF.